What follows are 20 T cell receptor beta chains derived from one specimen sequenced in a study of cytomegalovirus exposure and HLA in healthy donors. Sequencing was performed with immunoSEQ multiplex PCR; in TCRdb, only in-frame clones are kept and a portion is missing. The sample includes 250,000 to 350,000 clones, approximately 90% seen only once; the top ten take 0.92%. The material sequenced was PBMCs. These TCRs come from a woman aged 18 to 35 in good health and CMV-seronegative.

The V call is TRBV28, the J call TRBJ2-7; D might be TRBD2 (7 bases). The CDR3 spans 18 residues. V lost 7 bases to trimming and J lost 9 bases, with 34 bases between them. Germline V gene sequence: CDR1 MDHEN, CDR2 SYDVKM. CDR3 protein: CASKAWGGRTNSYWGQYF. The CDR3 nucleotides read TGTGCCAGCAAGGCGTGGGGGGGCCGAACCAACTCCTACTGGGGGCAGTACTTC. Full variable domain (missing parts from reference TRBV28 and TRBJ2-7): DVKVTQSSRYLVKRTGEKVFLECVQDMDHENMFWYRQDPGLGLRLIYFSYDVKMKEKGDIPEGYSVSREKKERFSLILESASTNQTSMYLCASKAWGGRTNSYWGQYFGPGTRLTVT.

A single count supports this clone. The CDR3 here is CATSREGWTGDYEQYF. In DNA, the CDR3 is TGTGCCACCAGCAGAGAGGGTTGGACAGGAGACTACGAGCAGTACTTC. The chain uses TRBV15 and TRBJ2-7; 7 nucleotides match TRBD1. V gave up 0 bases and J gave up 3 bases; unmatched junction bases: 8. Germline CDR1 is LNHNV and CDR2 is YYDKDF (reference sequence). The CDR3 runs 16 residues.

This clone was recorded once. This chain joins TRBV28 and TRBJ1-1; D gene ambiguous. The CDR3 loop spans 14 amino acids. Germline values: CDR1 MDHEN, CDR2 SYDVKM. Trimming cost V 5 bases and J 4 bases, with 14 bases left between them. The CDR3: CASSTRPWGTEAFF. CDR3 DNA sequence: TGTGCCAGCAGTACTAGACCGTGGGGCACTGAAGCTTTCTTT. Drawing the rest from reference TRBV28 and TRBJ1-1, the complete variable domain is DVKVTQSSRYLVKRTGEKVFLECVQDMDHENMFWYRQDPGLGLRLIYFSYDVKMKEKGDIPEGYSVSREKKERFSLILESASTNQTSMYLCASSTRPWGTEAFFGQGTRLTVV.

The V call is TRBV4-3, the J call TRBJ2-7; TRBD2 matches at 10 bases. In germline, CDR1 is LGHNA, CDR2 YSLEER. This CDR3 has 18 amino acids. With V trimmed by 0 bases and J by 4 bases, 12 bases remained unmatched. CDR3 amino acids: CASSQEASGSLGLYEQYF. CDR3 nucleotide sequence: TGCGCCAGCAGCCAAGAGGCTAGCGGGAGTCTTGGACTTTACGAGCAGTACTTC.

This sequence joins TRBV18 and TRBJ1-6, with unresolved D. V was shortened by 4 bases and J by 5 bases, with 9 bases between the two germline ends. This CDR3 is built from 14 residues. Germline-derived CDR1 and CDR2 are KGHSH and LQKENI. CDR3 sequence (DNA): TGTGCCAGCTCACGACTCCCAGATAATTCACCCCTCCACTTT. It yields the protein CASSRLPDNSPLHF.

J is TRBJ2-7 and V is TRBV7-8; 7 nucleotides align to TRBD1. V gave up 5 bases and J gave up 5 bases; unmatched junction bases: 9. The CDR3 covers 14 residues. Germline V CDR1 and CDR2: SGHVS, FQNEAQ. CDR3 nucleotides: TGTGCCAGCAGCGCTGACAGGGTGGGTCACGAGCAGTACTTC. This encodes CASSADRVGHEQYF.

This chain links TRBV10-1 with TRBJ2-7, with unresolved D. The length of the CDR3 is 15 residues. CDR1 is WNHNN, CDR2 SYGVQD, per germline (reference sequence). V lost 2 bases to trimming and J lost 2 bases, with 13 bases between them. The CDR3 sequence: CASSEATGSPYEQYF. The CDR3 bases are TGCGCCAGCAGTGAGGCGACCGGGTCCCCCTACGAGCAGTACTTC.

The CDR3 spells CASRLRGVKDYEQYF. The DNA for the CDR3 is TGTGCCAGCAGACTCCGGGGGGTAAAGGACTACGAGCAGTACTTC. V gene TRBV5-5 combines with J gene TRBJ2-7, with 7 positions matching TRBD2. CDR1 is SGHKS and CDR2 is YYEKEE in the germline V gene (reference sequence). Germline trimming cut 5 bases from V and 3 bases from J; bases unmatched to any gene: 11. The CDR3 is made up of 15 amino acids.

The chain couples TRBV28 to TRBJ1-5, with 10 bases fitting TRBD1. CDR3 length: 15 amino acids. CDR1 and CDR2 from the germline V gene are MDHEN and SYDVKM. Germline trimming cut 8 bases from V and 5 bases from J; bases unmatched to any gene: 9. The CDR3 DNA follows: TGTGCCAGCGCCGGGACAGGGGAATGGGATCAGCCCCAGCATTTT. Protein product: CASAGTGEWDQPQHF. Based on the CDR3 plus reference TRBV28 and TRBJ1-5, the full variable domain is DVKVTQSSRYLVKRTGEKVFLECVQDMDHENMFWYRQDPGLGLRLIYFSYDVKMKEKGDIPEGYSVSREKKERFSLILESASTNQTSMYLCASAGTGEWDQPQHFGDGTRLSIL.

V is TRBV7-9 and J is TRBJ2-3, with a possible D match to TRBD2 (6 bases). The CDR3 is made up of 14 amino acids. The V gene's germline CDR1 is SEHNR and CDR2 FQNEAQ (reference sequence). V lost 1 base and J lost 5, with 10 bases in between. This CDR3 reads CASSLGMGGDTQYF. The CDR3 DNA follows: TGTGCCAGCAGCTTAGGAATGGGGGGAGATACGCAGTATTTT. Full variable domain (outside the CDR3, taken from reference TRBV7-9 and TRBJ2-3): DTGVSQNPRHKITKRGQNVTFRCDPISEHNRLYWYRQTLGQGPEFLTYFQNEAQLEKSRLLSDRFSAERPKGSFSTLEIQRTEQGDSAMYLCASSLGMGGDTQYFGPGTRLTVL.

The CDR3 coding sequence is TGTGCCAGCAGTTTATCGGGACTAGCGCCTAGTACCCAGTACTTC. This encodes CASSLSGLAPSTQYF. The chain carries TRBV27 and TRBJ2-5, with 10 bases identical to TRBD2. The germline V gene encodes CDR1 MNHEY and CDR2 SMNVEV (reference sequence). The CDR3 has 15 residues. Trimming took 0 bases from V and 8 from J; bases not matched to a gene: 6.

The DNA for the CDR3 is TGTGCCAGCAGCGTTGGCGGGACAGGGCCAGATACGCAGTATTTT. This sequence encodes CASSVGGTGPDTQYF. The chain employs TRBV9 and TRBJ2-3; 9 nucleotides agree with TRBD1. Germline V gene lookup returns CDR1 SGDLS and CDR2 YYNGEE. J lost 4 bases, V lost 2 bases, and 5 bases had no gene match. There are 15 residues in the CDR3.

This rearrangement joins TRBV2 to TRBJ2-5; TRBD2 matches at 8 bases. In germline, CDR1 is SNHLY, CDR2 FYNNEI. V trimming: 4 bases; J trimming: 1 base; junction bases outside the gene matches: 8. There are 16 residues in the CDR3. The DNA of the CDR3 is TGTGCCAGCAGTGTGGACACCGCGGGAGGCCAAGAGACCCAGTACTTC. Translating it yields CASSVDTAGGQETQYF.

This chain joins TRBV12-5 and TRBJ1-2, with 8 bases lining up with TRBD1. This CDR3 region has 18 residues. The germline V gene has CDR1 LGHNT and CDR2 FRNRAP. The V gene end was trimmed by 1 base and the J gene end by 1 base; junction bases not matched to a gene: 11. CDR3 residues: CASGLATGGDTRNYGYTF. CDR3 nucleotides: TGTGCTAGTGGTTTGGCTACAGGGGGTGATACGCGTAACTATGGCTACACCTTC.

This clone was picked up one time. The chain joins TRBV28 to TRBJ2-3, with TRBD1 as a possible D gene (5 bases). V shed 6 bases and J shed 4 bases, with 14 bases lying between them. CDR1 is MDHEN, CDR2 SYDVKM, per germline. CDR3 size: 14 residues. In DNA, the CDR3 is TGTGCCAGCAGCCGAGACAGACTCGCAGATACGCAGTATTTT. This sequence encodes CASSRDRLADTQYF.

The gene calls are TRBV19 and TRBJ2-5, with TRBD2 identical over 7 bases. Germline-derived CDR1 and CDR2 are LNHDA and SQIVND (reference sequence). With 7 bases clipped from V and 1 base from J, the junction kept 6 bases outside the gene matches. CDR3 length equals 14 residues. CDR3 sequence reads: CASKQAGFQETQYF. CDR3 bases: TGTGCCAGTAAACAAGCGGGGTTCCAAGAGACCCAGTACTTC.

The chain is built from TRBV2 and TRBJ2-3, with TRBD2 as a possible D gene (6 bases). Per germline, CDR1 SNHLY and CDR2 FYNNEI. Trimming shortened V by 5 bases and J by 4 bases, and 19 bases separated the two germline ends. The length of the CDR3 is 16 residues. CDR3 protein: CASSSSSATGSDTQYF. The CDR3 nucleotides read TGTGCCAGCAGTTCATCTAGCGCGACGGGTTCAGATACGCAGTATTTT.

This chain uses TRBV5-1 with TRBJ2-7, with 11 bases that match TRBD2. The CDR3 has 16 amino acids. CDR1 and CDR2 from the germline V gene are SGHRS and YFSETQ. The V segment lost 1 base and the J segment 5 bases; nucleotides outside the gene matches: 8. The CDR3 nucleotides read TGCGCCAGCAGCTTGAGTCCTAGCGGGAGGTTCGACGAGCAGTACTTC. It encodes CASSLSPSGRFDEQYF.

The chain joins TRBV7-5 to TRBJ1-2; the D call of TRBD1 is as the table states it, not checked on the DNA. TRBV7-5 is an annotated pseudogene. This CDR3 has 14 residues. The CDR3 DNA reads TGTGCCAGAAGCTTGTTCGGGACAGGGTACGGCTACACCTTC. Its translation: CARSLFGTGYGYTF.

V gene TRBV19 combines with J gene TRBJ2-7; 8 bases fit TRBD1. CDR3 length: 15 residues. The ends lost 4 bases at V and 6 bases at J; junction bases unmatched: 11. Germline assignment: CDR1 LNHDA and CDR2 SQIVND (reference sequence). CDR3 protein: CASSTPGQGATEQYF. CDR3 nucleotides: TGTGCCAGTAGTACGCCGGGGCAGGGGGCTACCGAGCAGTACTTC.